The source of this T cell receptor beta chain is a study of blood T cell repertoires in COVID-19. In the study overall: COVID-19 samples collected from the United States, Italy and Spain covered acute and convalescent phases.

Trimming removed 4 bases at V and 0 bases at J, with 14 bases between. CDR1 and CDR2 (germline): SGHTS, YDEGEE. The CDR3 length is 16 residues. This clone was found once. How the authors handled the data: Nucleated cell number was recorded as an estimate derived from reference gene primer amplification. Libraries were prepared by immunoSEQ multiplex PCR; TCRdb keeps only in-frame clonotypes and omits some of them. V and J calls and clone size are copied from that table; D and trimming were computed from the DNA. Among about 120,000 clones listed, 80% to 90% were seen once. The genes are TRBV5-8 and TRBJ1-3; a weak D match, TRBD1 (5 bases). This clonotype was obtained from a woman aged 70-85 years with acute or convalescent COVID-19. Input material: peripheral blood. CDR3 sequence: CASSRGLTSSGNTIYF. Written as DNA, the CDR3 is TGTGCCAGCAGCCGGGGACTTACGAGCTCTGGAAACACCATATATTTT.